A single T cell receptor (beta chain) is shown here with its context. Antigen unknown. The data belong to a study of shared clonotypes between healthy human individuals. Across the whole study: Those who served as donors were a couple of women and a few men between the ages of 18 and 49. The study, taken as a whole, reports: Several donors held 5% to 5.5% of naive CD4 clonotypes in common.

In germline, CDR1 is SGHVS, CDR2 FNYEAQ. The CDR3 sequence is 16 residues long. V lost 2 bases and J lost 0, with 12 bases in between. Sequenced by immunoSEQ multiplex PCR; TCRdb stores in-frame clones only, minus some. This sample carries 2,500,000 or so clones, roughly nine tenths of them seen once, and the ten largest clones take 0.13% to 0.15%. The sequenced sample consisted of naive CD4+ T cells sorted from blood. Subset meaning: CD45RA+ positively selected. This chain connects TRBV7-6 to TRBJ2-3; D is undetermined. The receptor was isolated from a man aged 18 to 30 in good health. The CDR3 region is CASSLLNGPSTDTQYF. The CDR3 coding sequence is TGTGCCAGCAGCTTATTAAATGGACCTAGCACAGATACGCAGTATTTT.